Only a few counts were recorded for the clone carrying this T cell receptor beta chain. This entry comes from a study of T cells after yellow fever vaccination. CDR1 SGHNT and CDR2 YENEEA come from the germline V gene. This CDR3 contains 13 residues. With 5 bases removed from V and 13 bases from J, the gap between germline ends came to 18 bases. TCRdb re-called the 5' RACE reads with MiXCR, one entry per CDR3 protein. The repertoire holds roughly 320,000 distinct CDR3 sequences, with roughly 10% as singletons. This chain joins TRBV11-3 and TRBJ2-4; D might be TRBD1 or TRBD2, each matching 5 bases. This material consisted of CD4+ T cells sorted from PBMCs, taken 45 days after the yellow fever booster vaccination. The sequence came from a man aged 18 to 35 who received the YFV17D yellow fever vaccine. CDR3 nucleotides: TGTGCCAGCAGCCTCTCGGGGCCGAGCCTCCAGTACTTC. Protein: CASSLSGPSLQYF.